Below are 3 T cell receptor beta chains sequenced from a single sample in a study of shared clonotypes between healthy human individuals. CD45RO-negative CD8 cells positively selected for CCR7 made up the naive population, which excluded terminally differentiated effector memory CD45RA+ cells. TCRdb keeps only in-frame clones here, not all; method: immunoSEQ multiplex PCR. The sample has around 1.9 million clones, around 95% seen once. The sequencing input was naive CD8+ T cells from PBMCs. The receptors come from a man aged 18-30 years in good health. Some clones in this sample may be carry-over from other donors' samples.

The CDR3 DNA reads as TGCGCCAGCAGCCGAGACGGGACAGGGGGCTTAGGGGAAAAACTGTTTTTT. Residues: CASSRDGTGGLGEKLFF. The chain joins TRBV4-3 to TRBJ1-4, with 12 bases that match TRBD1. Germline CDR1 is LGHNA and CDR2 is YSLEER. This CDR3 has 17 residues. Trimming cost V 4 bases and J 8 bases; bases outside gene matches: 11.

V usage is TRBV4-1 and J usage is TRBJ2-7, with a possible D match to TRBD1 (6 bases). V was shortened by 3 bases and J by 3 bases, with 9 bases between the two germline ends. The CDR3 totals 13 residues. Germline values: CDR1 MGHRA, CDR2 YSYEKL. In DNA form, the CDR3 reads TGCGCCAGCAGCCATGACAGGCGCTACGAGCAGTACTTC. It specifies CASSHDRRYEQYF.

A few counts support this clone. The rearrangement joins TRBV27 to TRBJ2-7; D uncertain. The CDR3 is made up of 13 amino acids. Germline V gene lookup returns CDR1 MNHEY and CDR2 SMNVEV (reference sequence). Between the trimmed V and J ends, which lost 4 bases and 2 bases, there was a span of 9 bases. The CDR3 DNA sequence: TGTGCCAGCAGTTCAAGTAAACCCTACGAGCAGTACTTC. It translates to CASSSSKPYEQYF.